This T cell receptor beta chain was observed in a study of cytomegalovirus exposure and HLA in healthy donors. Note on this clone: Its antigen is not known.

Primers included in the PCR were 60 Vbeta and 13 Jbeta primers. Libraries were prepared by immunoSEQ multiplex PCR; TCRdb keeps only in-frame clonotypes and omits some of them. The sample lists over 85,000 clones; approximately 69% were seen once. Study findings and constraints: Specificity of three CMV-associated chains for CMV antigens was verified in vitro.

The sequence was obtained from a female donor in good health and CMV-seronegative. Sequencing was carried out using PBMCs.

The CDR3 spells CASTANYGYTF. The CDR3 nucleotides are TGTGCCAGCACTGCTAACTATGGCTACACCTTC. The rearrangement joins TRBV2 to TRBJ1-2; D ambiguous. The CDR3 is 11 residues long. The V end lost 7 bases, the J end lost 0 bases, and 3 bases lay between the germline ends. Germline CDR1 and CDR2: SNHLY and FYNNEI.